This TCR beta chain was recorded in a study of shared clonotypes between healthy human individuals. The donors were all Caucasian adults (living in Nashville, Tennessee). A CD45RA+ naive subset and a CD45RA-negative memory subset were split from CD4+ cells. CDR3 length: 16 residues. Germline V gives CDR1 GTSNPN, CDR2 SVGIG (reference sequence). Trimming stripped 3 bases from V and 4 bases from J, with 18 bases between. Measured with immunoSEQ multiplex PCR; TCRdb has only the in-frame clones, and not every one. The sample carries roughly 2,300,000 clones, 80% to 95% recorded once. The sequenced sample was naive CD4+ T cells from PBMCs. Specified subset: CD45RA+ positively selected. V usage is TRBV30 and J usage is TRBJ2-2; weak D call: TRBD2 (7 bases). The TCR comes from a young man in good health. Some clones in this sample may be carry-over from other donors' samples. The CDR3 sequence is CAWSPWGGRATGELFF. CDR3 DNA sequence: TGTGCCTGGAGCCCATGGGGGGGGCGAGCCACCGGGGAGCTGTTTTTT.